The TCR beta chain under discussion was sequenced for a study of vaccination and CD4 T cells after COVID-19. Across the study: The post-vaccine samples came a median about 70 days after dose two (range 14 to 241).

This clonotype showed up just a few times. Time point described: late sampling 161 to 241 days after vaccination in a few convalescent patients. MiXCR, applied by TCRdb to the PCR reads, yields one record per CDR3 protein. The sample consists of over 25,000 distinct CDR3 sequences, about 50% of them appearing once. V shed 5 bases and J shed 3 bases, with 14 bases lying between them. Germline loops: CDR1 SGHVS, CDR2 FQNEAQ. The CDR3 has 14 amino acids. The TCR originated in a human donor who had recovered from COVID-19. The chain employs TRBV7-8 and TRBJ2-7; maybe TRBD2 (7 bases). Sequences were derived from CD4+ T cells from blood, sampled about 7 months after SARS-CoV-2 vaccination. This CDR3 is CASSRGASGYEQYF. CDR3 DNA: TGTGCCAGCAGCCGGGGGGCTAGCGGCTACGAGCAGTACTTC.